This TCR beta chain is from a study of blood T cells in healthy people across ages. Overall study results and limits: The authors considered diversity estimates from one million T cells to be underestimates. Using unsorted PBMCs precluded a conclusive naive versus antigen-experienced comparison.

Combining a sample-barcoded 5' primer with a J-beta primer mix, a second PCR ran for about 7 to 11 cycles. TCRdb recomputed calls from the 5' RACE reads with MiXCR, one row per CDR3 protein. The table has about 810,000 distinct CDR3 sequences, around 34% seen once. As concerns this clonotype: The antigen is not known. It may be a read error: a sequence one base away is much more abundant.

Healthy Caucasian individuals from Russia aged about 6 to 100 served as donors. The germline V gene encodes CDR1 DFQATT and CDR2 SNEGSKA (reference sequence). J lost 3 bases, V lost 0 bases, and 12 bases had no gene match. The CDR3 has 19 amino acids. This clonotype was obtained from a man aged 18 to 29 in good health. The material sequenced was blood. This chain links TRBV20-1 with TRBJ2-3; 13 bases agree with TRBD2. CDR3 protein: CSARDGEELAGGKTDTQYF. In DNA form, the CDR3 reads TGCAGTGCTAGAGATGGGGAGGAACTAGCGGGGGGGAAAACAGATACGCAGTATTTT.